Sequencing of this TCR beta chain was carried out in a study of OX40 agonist ivuxolimab in advanced cancers. Across the whole study: Clinicians treated patients with ivuxolimab, an agonistic anti-OX40 (CD134) antibody.

TCRdb's table, derived via immunoSEQ multiplex PCR, lists solely in-frame clones and lacks some. The sample has approximately 70,000 clones; about 85% are singletons. In this sample, this clone turned up a few times. The CDR3 loop spans 15 amino acids. The J segment lost 1 base and the V segment lost 8 bases, leaving 9 bases of the junction unmatched. CDR1 is GTSNPN, CDR2 SVGIG, per germline (reference sequence). This sequence joins TRBV30 and TRBJ2-2, with 8 nucleotides matching TRBD2. This specimen consisted of CD4+ or CD8+ T cells sorted from blood, obtained in a trial of the OX40 agonist ivuxolimab. This TCR was sampled from an adult with an advanced solid tumor such as melanoma, head and neck, liver or kidney cancer. DNA for the CDR3: TGTGCCGGACAAGCGGGGGCCAAGAACACCGGGGAGCTGTTTTTT. This codes for CAGQAGAKNTGELFF.